This T cell receptor (beta chain) was sequenced during a study of blood T cell repertoires in COVID-19. The germline V gene has CDR1 MNHEY and CDR2 SVGAGI. The CDR3 is 14 amino acids. The V end lost 4 bases, the J end lost 2 bases, and 11 bases lay between the germline ends. The authors' processing: Reference gene primer amplification in the assay estimated nucleated cell counts. Sequencing was performed with immunoSEQ multiplex PCR; in TCRdb, only in-frame clones are kept and a portion is missing. The DNA was the basis for D and trimming; V, J and clone size are from that table. Altogether approximately 72,000 clones are present, around 85% being singletons, with the ten largest covering under 40%.

The rearrangement links TRBV6-5 to TRBJ1-2; tentatively, D is TRBD1 (6 bases). The clonotype was recovered from a woman over 75 with active or convalescent COVID-19. Specimen: peripheral blood. CDR3 sequence reads: CASSSAGENYGYTF. The DNA for the CDR3 is TGTGCCAGCAGTTCCGCAGGGGAGAACTATGGCTACACCTTC.